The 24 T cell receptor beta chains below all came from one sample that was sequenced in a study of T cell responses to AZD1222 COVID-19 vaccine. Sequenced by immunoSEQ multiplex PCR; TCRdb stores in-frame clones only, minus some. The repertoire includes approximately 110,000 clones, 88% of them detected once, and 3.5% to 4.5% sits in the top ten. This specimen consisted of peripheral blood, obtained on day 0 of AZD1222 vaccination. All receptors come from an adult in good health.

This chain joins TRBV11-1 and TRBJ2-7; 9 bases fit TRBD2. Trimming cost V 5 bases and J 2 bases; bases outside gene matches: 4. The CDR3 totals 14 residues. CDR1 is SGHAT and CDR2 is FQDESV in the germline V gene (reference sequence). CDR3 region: CASSPRGRAYEQYF. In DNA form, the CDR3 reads TGTGCCAGCAGCCCTCGCGGGAGGGCCTACGAGCAGTACTTC. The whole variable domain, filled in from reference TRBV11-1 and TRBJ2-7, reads EAEVAQSPRYKITEKSQAVAFWCDPISGHATLYWYRQILGQGPELLVQFQDESVVDDSQLPKDRFSAERLKGVDSTLKIQPAELGDSAMYLCASSPRGRAYEQYFGPGTRLTVT.

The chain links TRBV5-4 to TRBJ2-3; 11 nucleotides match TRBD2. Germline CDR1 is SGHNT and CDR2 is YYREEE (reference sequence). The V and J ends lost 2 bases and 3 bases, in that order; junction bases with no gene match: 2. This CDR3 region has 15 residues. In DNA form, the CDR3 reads TGTGCCAGCAGCTTTCTAGCGGGAGGAACAGATACGCAGTATTTT. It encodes CASSFLAGGTDTQYF.

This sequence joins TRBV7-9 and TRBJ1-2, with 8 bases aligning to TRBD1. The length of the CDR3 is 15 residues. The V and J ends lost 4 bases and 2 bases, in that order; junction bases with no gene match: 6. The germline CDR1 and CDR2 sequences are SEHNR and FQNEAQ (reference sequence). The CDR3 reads CASSSRDRKNYGYTF. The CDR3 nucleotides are TGTGCCAGCAGCTCCCGGGACAGGAAAAACTATGGCTACACCTTC.

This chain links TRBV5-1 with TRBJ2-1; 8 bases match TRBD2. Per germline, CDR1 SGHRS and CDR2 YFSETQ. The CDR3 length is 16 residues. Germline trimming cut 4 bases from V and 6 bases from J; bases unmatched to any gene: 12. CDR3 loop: CASSTGGTSGSNEQFF. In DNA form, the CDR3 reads TGCGCCAGCAGCACGGGCGGGACTAGTGGTTCCAATGAGCAGTTCTTC.

The DNA of the CDR3 is TGTGCCAGCAGAGGGGGCGGCACAGATACGCAGTATTTT. Translating gives CASRGGGTDTQYF. This rearrangement joins TRBV6-5 to TRBJ2-3; TRBD1 agrees at 7 bases. This CDR3 contains 13 residues. V shed 6 bases and J 1 base; nucleotides not matched to a gene: 1. Germline CDR1 reads MNHEY; CDR2 reads SVGAGI.

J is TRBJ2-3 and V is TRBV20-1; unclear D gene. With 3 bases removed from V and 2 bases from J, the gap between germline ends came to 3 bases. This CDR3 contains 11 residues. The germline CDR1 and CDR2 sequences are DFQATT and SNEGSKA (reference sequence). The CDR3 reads CSARATDTQYF. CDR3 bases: TGCAGTGCTAGGGCCACAGATACGCAGTATTTT.

The CDR3 protein is CASSLAQLLNTEAFF. CDR3 in DNA: TGTGCCAGCAGCTTGGCCCAGCTACTGAACACTGAAGCTTTCTTT. The chain recombines TRBV5-6 with TRBJ1-1; no reliable D call. V was pared by 0 bases and J by 0 bases, with 9 bases between. Per the germline V gene, CDR1 is SGHDT and CDR2 is YYEEEE. CDR3 size: 15 residues.

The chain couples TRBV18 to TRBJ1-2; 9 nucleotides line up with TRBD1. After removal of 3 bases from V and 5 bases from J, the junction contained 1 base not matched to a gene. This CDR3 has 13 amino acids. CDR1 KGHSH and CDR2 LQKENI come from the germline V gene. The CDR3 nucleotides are TGTGCCAGCTCACCTGACAGGGGGTATGGCTACACCTTC. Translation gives CASSPDRGYGYTF.

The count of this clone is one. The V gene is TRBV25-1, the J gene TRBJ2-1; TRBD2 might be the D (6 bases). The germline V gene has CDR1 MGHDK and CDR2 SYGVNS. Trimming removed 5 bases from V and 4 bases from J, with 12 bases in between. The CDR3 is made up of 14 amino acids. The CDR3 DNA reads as TGTGCCAGCAGTCGGCGGGGAAAGTACAATGAGCAGTTCTTC. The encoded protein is CASSRRGKYNEQFF. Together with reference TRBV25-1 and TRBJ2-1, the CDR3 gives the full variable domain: EADIYQTPRYLVIGTGKKITLECSQTMGHDKMYWYQQDPGMELHLIHYSYGVNSTEKGDLSSESTVSRIRTEHFPLTLESARPSHTSQYLCASSRRGKYNEQFFGPGTRLTVL.

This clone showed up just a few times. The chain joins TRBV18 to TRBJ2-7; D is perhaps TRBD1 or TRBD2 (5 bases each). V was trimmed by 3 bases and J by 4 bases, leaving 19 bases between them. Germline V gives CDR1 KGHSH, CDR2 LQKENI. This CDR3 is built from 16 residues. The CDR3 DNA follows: TGTGCCAGCTCACCCTTCGGGGCGGGCAAGGAGTACGAGCAGTACTTC. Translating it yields CASSPFGAGKEYEQYF.

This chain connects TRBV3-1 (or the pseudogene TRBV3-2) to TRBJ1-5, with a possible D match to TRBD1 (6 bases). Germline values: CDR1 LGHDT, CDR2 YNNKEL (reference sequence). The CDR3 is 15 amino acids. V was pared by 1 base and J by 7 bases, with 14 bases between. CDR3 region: CASSQGGPGAQPQHF. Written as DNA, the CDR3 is TGTGCCAGCAGCCAAGGGGGACCGGGGGCCCAGCCCCAGCATTTT.

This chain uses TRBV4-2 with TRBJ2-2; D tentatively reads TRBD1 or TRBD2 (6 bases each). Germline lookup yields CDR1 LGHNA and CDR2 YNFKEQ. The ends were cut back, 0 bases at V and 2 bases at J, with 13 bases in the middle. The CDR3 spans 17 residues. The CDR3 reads CASSQDHGGRNTGELFF. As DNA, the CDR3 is TGTGCCAGCAGCCAAGATCACGGGGGCCGAAACACCGGGGAGCTGTTTTTT.

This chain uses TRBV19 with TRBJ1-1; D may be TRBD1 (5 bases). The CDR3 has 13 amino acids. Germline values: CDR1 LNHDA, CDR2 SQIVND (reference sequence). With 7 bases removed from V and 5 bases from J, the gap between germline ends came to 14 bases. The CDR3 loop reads CASTGRERTEAFF. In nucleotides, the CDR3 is TGTGCCAGTACGGGCAGGGAGAGGACTGAAGCTTTCTTT.

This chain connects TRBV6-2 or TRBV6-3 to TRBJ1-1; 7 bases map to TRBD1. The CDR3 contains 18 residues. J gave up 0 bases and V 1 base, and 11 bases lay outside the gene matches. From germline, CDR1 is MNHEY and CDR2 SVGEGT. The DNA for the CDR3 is TGTGCCAGCAGTTACTACTCCGGGACAGTCCGTATGAACACTGAAGCTTTCTTT. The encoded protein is CASSYYSGTVRMNTEAFF.

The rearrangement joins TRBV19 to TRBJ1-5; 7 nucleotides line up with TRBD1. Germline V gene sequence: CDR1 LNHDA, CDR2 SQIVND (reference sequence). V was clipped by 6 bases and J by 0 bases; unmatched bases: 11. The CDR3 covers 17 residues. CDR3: CASSRQGGVYSNQPQHF. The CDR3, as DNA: TGTGCCAGTAGCCGACAGGGAGGGGTATATAGCAATCAGCCCCAGCATTTT.

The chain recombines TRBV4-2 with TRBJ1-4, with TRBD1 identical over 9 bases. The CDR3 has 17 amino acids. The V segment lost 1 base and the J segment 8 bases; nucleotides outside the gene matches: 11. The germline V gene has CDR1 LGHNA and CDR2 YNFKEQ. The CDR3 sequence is CASSQAVGDRVGEKLFF. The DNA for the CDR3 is TGTGCCAGCAGCCAAGCCGTAGGGGACAGGGTTGGGGAAAAACTGTTTTTT.

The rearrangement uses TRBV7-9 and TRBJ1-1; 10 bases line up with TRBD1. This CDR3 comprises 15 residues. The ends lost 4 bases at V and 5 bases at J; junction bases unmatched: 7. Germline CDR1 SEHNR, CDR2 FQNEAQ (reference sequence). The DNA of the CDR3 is TGTGCCAGCAGCTCCTTGGACAGGGGGAAGACTGAAGCTTTCTTT. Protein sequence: CASSSLDRGKTEAFF.

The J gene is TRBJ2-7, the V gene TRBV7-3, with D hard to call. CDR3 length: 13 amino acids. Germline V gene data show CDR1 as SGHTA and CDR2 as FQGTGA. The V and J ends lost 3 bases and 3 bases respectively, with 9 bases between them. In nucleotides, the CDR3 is TGTGCCAGCAGCTTTGAAGACGGCTACGAGCAGTACTTC. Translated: CASSFEDGYEQYF. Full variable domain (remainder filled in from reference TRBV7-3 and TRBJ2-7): GAGVSQTPSNKVTEKGKYVELRCDPISGHTALYWYRQSLGQGPEFLIYFQGTGAADDSGLPNDRFFAVRPEGSVSTLKIQRTERGDSAVYLCASSFEDGYEQYFGPGTRLTVT.

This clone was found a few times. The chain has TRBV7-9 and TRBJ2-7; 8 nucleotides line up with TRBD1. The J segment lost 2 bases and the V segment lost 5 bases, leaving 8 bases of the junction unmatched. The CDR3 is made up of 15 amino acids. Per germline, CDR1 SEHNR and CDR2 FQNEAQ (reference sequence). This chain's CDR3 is CASSTLRTGPYEQYF. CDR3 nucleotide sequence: TGTGCCAGCAGCACCCTCCGGACAGGGCCCTACGAGCAGTACTTC.

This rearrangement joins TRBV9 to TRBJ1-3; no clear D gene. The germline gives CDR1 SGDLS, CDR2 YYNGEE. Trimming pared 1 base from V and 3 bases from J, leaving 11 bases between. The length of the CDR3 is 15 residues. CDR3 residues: CASSVWDSDGNTIYF. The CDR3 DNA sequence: TGTGCCAGCAGCGTATGGGATTCGGATGGAAACACCATATATTTT.

The CDR3 loop is CASSSGSGGIRNEQFF. Here the CDR3 DNA reads TGTGCCAGCAGCTCAGGTAGCGGGGGGATACGCAATGAGCAGTTCTTC. The chain recombines TRBV7-2 with TRBJ2-1, with 10 bases lining up with TRBD2. Unmatched junction bases numbered 9, after V lost 4 bases and J lost 6 bases. The CDR3 runs to 16 residues. Per the germline V gene, CDR1 is SGHTA and CDR2 is FQGNSA.

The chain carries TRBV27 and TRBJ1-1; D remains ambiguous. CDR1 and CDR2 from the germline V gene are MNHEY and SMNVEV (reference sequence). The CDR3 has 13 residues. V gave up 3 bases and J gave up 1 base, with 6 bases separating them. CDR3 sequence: CASSFQENTEAFF. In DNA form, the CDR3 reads TGTGCCAGCAGTTTTCAAGAGAACACTGAAGCTTTCTTT.

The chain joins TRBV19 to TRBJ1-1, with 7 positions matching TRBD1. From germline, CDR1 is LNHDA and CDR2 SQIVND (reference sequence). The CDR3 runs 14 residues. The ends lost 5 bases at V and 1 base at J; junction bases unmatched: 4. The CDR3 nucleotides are TGTGCCAGTAGTCTAGGGACAGCGAACACTGAAGCTTTCTTT. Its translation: CASSLGTANTEAFF.

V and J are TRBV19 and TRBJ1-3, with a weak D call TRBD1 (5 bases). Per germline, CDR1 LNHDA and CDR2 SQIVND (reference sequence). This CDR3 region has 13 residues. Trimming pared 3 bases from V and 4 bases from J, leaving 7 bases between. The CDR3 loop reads CASSIGGGNTIYF. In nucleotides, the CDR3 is TGTGCCAGTAGTATCGGGGGAGGAAACACCATATATTTT.